Listed below are T cell receptor beta chains from one sample, sequenced in a study of blood T cell repertoires in COVID-19. Profiling relied on immunoSEQ multiplex PCR, and the TCRdb table lists in-frame clones only, not all of them. Of roughly 200,000 clones listed, 87% are singletons. The sample was peripheral blood. These receptors were obtained from a man aged 55 to 70 who had recovered from COVID-19. Both conserved end residues are part of each CDR3. The D gene is left open where the match is weak. Not all rows give a size; the values are once, few, many and, for expanded clones, a class.

size | D | J | V | CDR3 | DNA
NA | NA | TRBJ1-1 | TRBV30 | CAWSETTGLLNTEAFF | TGTGCCTGGAGTGAAACAACGGGACTTCTGAACACTGAAGCTTTCTTT
NA | NA | TRBJ2-2 | TRBV5-1 | CASSWGRKDTGELFF | TGCGCCAGCTCCTGGGGGAGGAAGGACACCGGGGAGCTGTTTTTT
NA | NA | TRBJ1-4 | TRBV7-2 | CASTGLGGEKLFF | TGTGCCAGCACAGGGCTGGGGGGTGAAAAACTGTTTTTT
NA | TRBD1 | TRBJ2-3 | TRBV5-4 | CASTLGQGNTDTQYF | TGTGCCAGCACCCTGGGACAGGGCAATACAGATACGCAGTATTTT
NA | TRBD2 | TRBJ2-1 | TRBV6-4 | CASSDVGGPYNEQFF | TGTGCCAGCAGTGACGTGGGAGGGCCTTACAATGAGCAGTTCTTC
NA | NA | TRBJ1-3 | TRBV6-5 | CASSYQADSGNTIYF | TGTGCCAGCAGTTACCAGGCCGACTCTGGAAACACCATATATTTT
NA | TRBD1 | TRBJ2-1 | TRBV24-1 | CATQGAQNYNEQFF | TGTGCCACCCAGGGGGCCCAAAACTACAATGAGCAGTTCTTC
NA | TRBD1 | TRBJ1-6 | TRBV18 | CASSPRTGNNSPLHF | TGTGCCAGCTCACCTCGGACAGGGAACAATTCACCCCTCCACTTT
NA | NA | TRBJ2-7 | TRBV18 | CASSPSGTSPGSYEQYF | TGTGCCAGCTCACCTAGTGGGACTTCCCCCGGCTCCTACGAGCAGTACTTC
NA | TRBD1 | TRBJ2-7 | TRBV7-8 | CASSSDRGLPYEQYF | TGTGCCAGCAGCTCCGACAGGGGGCTACCCTACGAGCAGTACTTC
NA | NA | TRBJ1-1 | TRBV12-3/TRBV12-4 | CASSLGIGAGAFF | TGTGCCAGCAGTTTAGGGATTGGGGCCGGAGCTTTCTTT
NA | NA | TRBJ1-2 | TRBV30 | CAWSPGGSYGYTF | TGTGCCTGGAGTCCGGGGGGTAGCTATGGCTACACCTTC
NA | TRBD2 | TRBJ2-5 | TRBV7-3 | CASSLFGRGETQYF | TGTGCCAGCAGCTTATTCGGGAGGGGAGAGACCCAGTACTTC
NA | TRBD1 | TRBJ1-2 | TRBV28 | CASSPGDRRGGYTF | TGTGCCAGCAGTCCGGGGGACAGGCGGGGTGGCTACACCTTC
NA | NA | TRBJ2-5 | TRBV24-1 | CATSDPGGPQETQYF | TGTGCCACCAGTGATCCGGGCGGGCCCCAAGAGACCCAGTACTTC
NA | TRBD1 | TRBJ1-5 | TRBV18 | CASSPFQRTGNQPQHF | TGTGCCAGCTCACCATTTCAGCGGACAGGGAATCAGCCCCAGCATTTT
NA | NA | TRBJ2-1 | TRBV28 | CAGAALPLNEQFF | TGTGCCGGTGCGGCTCTCCCACTCAATGAGCAGTTCTTC
once | NA | TRBJ1-2 | TRBV30 | CAWSPGHGDYGYTF | TGTGCCTGGAGCCCGGGACACGGGGACTATGGCTACACCTTC
NA | NA | TRBJ1-1 | TRBV6-5 | CASSLRQRVEAFF | TGTGCCAGCAGTTTGAGACAGCGGGTCGAAGCTTTCTTT
NA | TRBD1 | TRBJ1-2 | TRBV27 | CASSPSGQGGGYTF | TGTGCCAGCAGTCCATCGGGACAGGGCGGGGGCTACACCTTC
NA | NA | TRBJ1-3 | TRBV5-1 | CASSLEAANPGNTIYF | TGCGCCAGCAGCTTGGAAGCGGCAAATCCTGGAAACACCATATATTTT
NA | TRBD1 | TRBJ2-6 | TRBV14 | CASSRDRPIFSGANVLTF | TGTGCCAGCAGCCGGGACAGGCCAATTTTCTCTGGGGCCAACGTCCTGACTTTC
NA | NA | TRBJ2-3 | TRBV7-7 | CASSSGHTVGTDTQYF | TGTGCCAGCAGCTCGGGACACACCGTCGGCACAGATACGCAGTATTTT
NA | TRBD1 | TRBJ2-7 | TRBV7-8 | CASSFDRAGGEQYF | TGTGCCAGCAGCTTCGACAGGGCTGGGGGCGAGCAGTACTTC
NA | NA | TRBJ1-5 | TRBV24-1 | CATSDPDQPQHF | TGTGCCACCAGTGATCCTGATCAGCCCCAGCATTTT
NA | NA | TRBJ1-6 | TRBV5-1 | CASSLAGKGSPLHF | TGCGCCAGCAGCTTGGCAGGTAAAGGTTCACCCCTCCACTTT
NA | NA | TRBJ2-3 | TRBV4-3 | CASSQDPGLLTDTQYF | TGCGCCAGCAGCCAAGATCCAGGACTCCTCACAGATACGCAGTATTTT
NA | NA | TRBJ2-3 | TRBV7-2 | CASSFPPGDTQYF | TGTGCCAGCAGCTTCCCTCCGGGAGATACGCAGTATTTT
NA | TRBD1 | TRBJ1-5 | TRBV28 | CASNAGQGYQPQHF | TGTGCCAGCAATGCGGGACAGGGATATCAGCCCCAGCATTTT
NA | TRBD2 | TRBJ2-1 | TRBV9 | CASSVQLAGASTPHNEQFF | TGTGCCAGCAGCGTACAGTTAGCGGGGGCCTCTACCCCCCACAATGAGCAGTTCTTC
few | NA | TRBJ1-6 | TRBV25-1 | CASTGKLDSPLHF | TGTGCCAGCACAGGGAAGTTGGATTCACCCCTCCACTTT
NA | TRBD2 | TRBJ2-2 | TRBV19 | CASSIAGLAGDGNTGELFF | TGTGCCAGTAGTATAGCGGGACTAGCGGGGGATGGGAACACCGGGGAGCTGTTTTTT
NA | TRBD1 | TRBJ1-2 | TRBV6-6 | CASSYPGGRNYGYTF | TGTGCCAGCAGTTACCCAGGGGGCCGGAACTATGGCTACACCTTC
NA | NA | TRBJ2-2 | TRBV6-6 | CASSYPPAGELFF | TGTGCCAGCAGTTACCCCCCTGCCGGGGAGCTGTTTTTT
NA | NA | TRBJ2-4 | TRBV7-2 | CASSLATTGSKNIQYF | TGTGCCAGCAGCTTAGCGACAACCGGCTCGAAAAACATTCAGTACTTC
NA | NA | TRBJ2-1 | TRBV9 | CASSPRLEWWHNEQFF | TGTGCCAGCAGCCCGAGACTAGAGTGGTGGCACAATGAGCAGTTCTTC
NA | NA | TRBJ2-1 | TRBV10-3 | CATWRGPNNEQFF | TGTGCCACCTGGAGGGGGCCCAACAATGAGCAGTTCTTC
few | TRBD2 | TRBJ2-7 | TRBV27 | CASSLTSGQLSYEQYF | TGTGCCAGCAGTTTAACTAGCGGGCAACTCTCCTACGAGCAGTACTTC
NA | TRBD1 | TRBJ1-2 | TRBV6-5 | CASSPQGDYGYTF | TGTGCCAGCAGCCCACAGGGGGACTATGGCTACACCTTC
NA | NA | TRBJ2-1 | TRBV24-1 | CATSLSSYNEQFF | TGTGCCACCAGTCTGAGCTCCTACAATGAGCAGTTCTTC
NA | TRBD1 | TRBJ1-2 | TRBV3-1/TRBV3-2 | CASSQERDRAANYGYTF | TGTGCCAGCAGCCAAGAGAGGGACAGGGCAGCTAACTATGGCTACACCTTC
NA | NA | TRBJ2-6 | TRBV12-1 | CASSPLGGFGPFFSGANVLTF | TGTGCCAGCAGCCCCCTCGGGGGGTTTGGACCCTTCTTCTCTGGGGCCAACGTCCTGACTTTC
NA | TRBD2 | TRBJ2-1 | TRBV30 | CAWSSQRGTSYNEQFF | TGTGCCTGGAGTTCTCAGCGGGGGACCTCCTACAATGAGCAGTTCTTC
NA | TRBD2 | TRBJ2-1 | TRBV18 | CASSDMTSGSSDEQFF | TGTGCCAGCTCAGATATGACTAGCGGGAGTTCGGATGAGCAGTTCTTC
NA | NA | TRBJ1-6 | TRBV5-4 | CASSLGRGRNSPLHF | TGTGCCAGCAGCTTGGGGCGCGGTCGTAATTCACCCCTCCACTTT